This TCR beta chain is from a study of cytomegalovirus exposure and HLA in healthy donors. Study-level information: Among roughly 190 million T cells, an earlier analysis found roughly 100 million unique TCR beta sequences.

A note on this clone: What it binds is unknown.

This PCR relied on a set of 60 Vbeta primers and 13 Jbeta primers. In the original analysis: In a later analysis, of 80 million or so unique beta chains, 9 million to 11 million appeared in at least two donors. The repertoire was sequenced with immunoSEQ multiplex PCR; TCRdb's copy has only in-frame clones and lacks some. For V, J and clone size, that table is used; D and trimming come from the DNA. The sample's table shows about 130,000 clones. Whole-study findings and limits: Cytomegalovirus-associated status was assigned to fewer than 200 TCR beta chains. Clonal expansion was found to be greater in HLA-associated TCR beta chains than in equally common others in a later analysis.

Germline CDR1 and CDR2: SGHVS and FQNEAQ. The CDR3 totals 17 residues. The V gene end was trimmed by 5 bases and the J gene end by 2 bases; junction bases not matched to a gene: 10. The genes are TRBV7-8 and TRBJ2-7, with 12 bases aligning to TRBD1. The TCR sequence derives from a woman aged 40-49 years in good health and CMV-seropositive. The specimen was PBMCs. For the CDR3, the DNA is TGTGCCAGCAGCCCGGGGACAGGGGGCCGTCGGACCTACGAGCAGTACTTC. This gives the protein CASSPGTGGRRTYEQYF.